This TCR beta chain was found in a study of vaccination and CD4 T cells after COVID-19. Study-level information: The convalescents were made up of six males and four females, two of whom were Hispanic. At days 161 to 241 and at day 14 post-vaccination, a few convalescent patients were sampled. From HCoV-229E, HCoV-OC43, HCoV-NL63 and SARS-CoV-2, overlapping spike peptides were used to stimulate the cells. Control cultures, each given a CEFX pool, an HIV-1 Nef pool, or no peptide, were included.

Noted time point: late sampling 161 to 241 days after vaccination in a few convalescent patients. Noted treatment: roughly 11-day PBMC culture with coronavirus spike peptide pools or control peptides (ViraFEST assay). Note on this clonotype: What it binds is not known.

The Oncomine TCR Beta short-read assay was applied to DNA of cultured CD4+ T cells. MiXCR, run by TCRdb on the PCR reads, gives a single entry per CDR3 protein. Among 20,000 to 25,000 distinct CDR3 sequences listed, 30% to 45% were seen once. Trimming removed 4 bases from V and 5 bases from J; junction bases left unmatched: 14. The CDR3 covers 17 residues. In germline, CDR1 is MNHNS, CDR2 SASEGT. The chain has TRBV6-1 and TRBJ2-7, with 10 bases matching TRBD2. This TCR derives from a human donor who had recovered from COVID-19. This material consisted of CD4+ T cells from blood, cultured in vitro, taken about 7 months after SARS-CoV-2 vaccination. Here the CDR3 DNA reads TGTGCCAGCAGTGCAAGCTGGGCTAGCGGGAGTATCCACGAGCAGTACTTC. It is translated as CASSASWASGSIHEQYF.